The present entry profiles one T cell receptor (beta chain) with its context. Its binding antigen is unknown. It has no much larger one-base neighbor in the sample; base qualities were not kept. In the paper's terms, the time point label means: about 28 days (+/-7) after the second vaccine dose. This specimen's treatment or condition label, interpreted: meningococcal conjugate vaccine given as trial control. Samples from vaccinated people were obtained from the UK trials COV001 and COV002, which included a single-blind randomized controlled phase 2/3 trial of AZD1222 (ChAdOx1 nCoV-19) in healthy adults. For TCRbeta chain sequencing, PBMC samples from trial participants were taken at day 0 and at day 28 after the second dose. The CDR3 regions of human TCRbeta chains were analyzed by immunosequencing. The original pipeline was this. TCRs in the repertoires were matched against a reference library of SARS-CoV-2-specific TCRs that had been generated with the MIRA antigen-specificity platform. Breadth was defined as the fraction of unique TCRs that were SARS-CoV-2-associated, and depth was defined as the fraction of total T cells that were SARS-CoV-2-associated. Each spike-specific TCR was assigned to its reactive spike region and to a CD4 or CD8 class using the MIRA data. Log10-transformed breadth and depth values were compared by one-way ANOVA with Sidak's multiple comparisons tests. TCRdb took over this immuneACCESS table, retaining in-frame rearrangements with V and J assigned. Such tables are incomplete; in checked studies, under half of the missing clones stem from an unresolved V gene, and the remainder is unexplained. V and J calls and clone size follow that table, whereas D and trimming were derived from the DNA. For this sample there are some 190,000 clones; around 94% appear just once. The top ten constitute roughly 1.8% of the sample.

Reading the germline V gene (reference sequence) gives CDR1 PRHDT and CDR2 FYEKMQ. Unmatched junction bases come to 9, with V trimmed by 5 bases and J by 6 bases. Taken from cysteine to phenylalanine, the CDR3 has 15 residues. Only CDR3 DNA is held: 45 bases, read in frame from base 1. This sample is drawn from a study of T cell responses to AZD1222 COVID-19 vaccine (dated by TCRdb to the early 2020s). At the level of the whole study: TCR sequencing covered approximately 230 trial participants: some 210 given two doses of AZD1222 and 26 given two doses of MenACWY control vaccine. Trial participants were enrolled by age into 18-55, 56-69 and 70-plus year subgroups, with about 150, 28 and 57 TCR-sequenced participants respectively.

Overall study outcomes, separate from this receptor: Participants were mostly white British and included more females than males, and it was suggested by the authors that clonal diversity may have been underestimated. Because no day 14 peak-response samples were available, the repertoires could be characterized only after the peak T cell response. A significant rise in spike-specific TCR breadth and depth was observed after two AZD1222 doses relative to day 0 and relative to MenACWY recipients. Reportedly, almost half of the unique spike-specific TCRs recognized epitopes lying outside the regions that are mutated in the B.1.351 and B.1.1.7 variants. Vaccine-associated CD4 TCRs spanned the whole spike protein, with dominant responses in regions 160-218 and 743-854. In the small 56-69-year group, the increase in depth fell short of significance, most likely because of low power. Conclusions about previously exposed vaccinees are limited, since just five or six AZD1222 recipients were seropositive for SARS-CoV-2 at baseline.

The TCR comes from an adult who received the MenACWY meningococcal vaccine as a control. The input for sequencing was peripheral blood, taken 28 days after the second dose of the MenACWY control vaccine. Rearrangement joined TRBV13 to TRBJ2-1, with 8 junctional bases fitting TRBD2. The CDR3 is CASSADRGGFNEQFF. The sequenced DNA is TGTGCCAGCAGCGCCGACCGGGGGGGTTTCAATGAGCAGTTCTTC. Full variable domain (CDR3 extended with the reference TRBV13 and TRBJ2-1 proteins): AAGVIQSPRHLIKEKRETATLKCYPIPRHDTVYWYQQGPGQDPQFLISFYEKMQSDKGSIPDRFSAQQFSDYHSELNMSSLELGDSALYFCASSADRGGFNEQFFGPGTRLTVL.